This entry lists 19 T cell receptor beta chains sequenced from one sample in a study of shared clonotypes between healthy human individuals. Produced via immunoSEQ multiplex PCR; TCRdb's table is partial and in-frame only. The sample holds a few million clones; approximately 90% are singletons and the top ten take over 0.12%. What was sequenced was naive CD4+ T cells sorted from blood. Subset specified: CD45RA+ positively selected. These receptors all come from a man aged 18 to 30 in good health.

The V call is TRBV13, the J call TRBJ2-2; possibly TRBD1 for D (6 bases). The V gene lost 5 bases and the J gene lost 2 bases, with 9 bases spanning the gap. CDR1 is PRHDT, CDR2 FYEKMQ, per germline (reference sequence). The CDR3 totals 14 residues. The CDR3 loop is CASSQGHNTGELFF. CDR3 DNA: TGTGCCAGCAGCCAGGGACATAACACCGGGGAGCTGTTTTTT.

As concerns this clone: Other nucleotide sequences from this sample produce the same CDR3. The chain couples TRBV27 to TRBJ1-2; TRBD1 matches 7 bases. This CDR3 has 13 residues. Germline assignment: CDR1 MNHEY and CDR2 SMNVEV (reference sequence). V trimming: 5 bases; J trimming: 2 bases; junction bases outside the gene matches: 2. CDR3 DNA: TGTGCCAGCAGTCCGGACAGGAACTATGGCTACACCTTC. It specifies CASSPDRNYGYTF.

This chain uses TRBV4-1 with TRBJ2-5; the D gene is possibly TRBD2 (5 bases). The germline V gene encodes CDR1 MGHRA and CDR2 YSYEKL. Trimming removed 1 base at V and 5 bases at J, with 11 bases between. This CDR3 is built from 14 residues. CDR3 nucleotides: TGCGCCAGCAGCCAAGCGGCGGGTTGGGAGACCCAGTACTTC. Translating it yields CASSQAAGWETQYF.

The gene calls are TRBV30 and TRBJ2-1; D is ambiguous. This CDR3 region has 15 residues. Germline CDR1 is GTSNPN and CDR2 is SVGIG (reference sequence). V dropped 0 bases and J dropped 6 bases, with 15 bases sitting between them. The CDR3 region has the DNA TGTGCCTGGAGTGTACGTTTTGGAGTCTCCAATGAGCAGTTCTTC. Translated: CAWSVRFGVSNEQFF.

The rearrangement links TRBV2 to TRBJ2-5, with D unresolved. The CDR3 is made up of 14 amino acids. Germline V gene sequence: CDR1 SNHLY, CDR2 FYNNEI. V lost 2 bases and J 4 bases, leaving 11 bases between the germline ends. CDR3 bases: TGTGCCAGCAGTGAACTGACAAAGGGAGAGACCCAGTACTTC. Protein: CASSELTKGETQYF.

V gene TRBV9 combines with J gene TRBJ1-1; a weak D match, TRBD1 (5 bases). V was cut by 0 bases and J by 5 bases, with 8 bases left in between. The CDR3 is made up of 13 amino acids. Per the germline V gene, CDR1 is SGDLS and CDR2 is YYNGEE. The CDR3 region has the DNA TGTGCCAGCAGCGTAGCAGGGAGGACTGAAGCTTTCTTT. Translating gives CASSVAGRTEAFF.

For the CDR3, the DNA is TGTGCCAGCAGCGTAGCAAGCTTTGGCTACACCTTC. It codes for CASSVASFGYTF. This sequence joins TRBV9 and TRBJ1-2, with no clear D. Trimming took 0 bases from V and 7 from J, leaving 7 bases between them. This CDR3 is built from 12 residues. Germline V CDR1 and CDR2: SGDLS, YYNGEE.

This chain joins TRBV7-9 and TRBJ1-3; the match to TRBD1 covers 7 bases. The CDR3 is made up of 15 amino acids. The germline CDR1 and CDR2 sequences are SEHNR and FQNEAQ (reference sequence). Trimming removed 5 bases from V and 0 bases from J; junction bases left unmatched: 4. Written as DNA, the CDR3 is TGTGCCAGCAGCCCCGACAGGGACTCTGGAAACACCATATATTTT. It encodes CASSPDRDSGNTIYF.

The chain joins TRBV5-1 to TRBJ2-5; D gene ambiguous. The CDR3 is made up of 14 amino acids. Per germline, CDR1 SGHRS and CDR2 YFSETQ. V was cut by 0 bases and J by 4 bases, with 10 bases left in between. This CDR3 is CASSLGPAAETQYF. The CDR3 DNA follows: TGCGCCAGCAGCTTGGGACCCGCGGCAGAGACCCAGTACTTC.

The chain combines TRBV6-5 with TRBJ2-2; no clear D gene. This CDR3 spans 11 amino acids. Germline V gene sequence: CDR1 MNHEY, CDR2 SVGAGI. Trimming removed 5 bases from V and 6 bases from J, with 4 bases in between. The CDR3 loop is CASSAPGELFF. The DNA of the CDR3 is TGTGCCAGCAGTGCCCCCGGGGAGCTGTTTTTT.

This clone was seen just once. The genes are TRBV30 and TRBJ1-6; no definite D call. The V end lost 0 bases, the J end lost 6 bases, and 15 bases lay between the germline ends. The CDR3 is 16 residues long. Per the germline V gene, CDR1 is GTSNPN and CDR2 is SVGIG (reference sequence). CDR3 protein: CAWSVPPAGFNSPLHF. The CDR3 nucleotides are TGTGCCTGGAGTGTACCCCCGGCAGGATTTAATTCACCCCTCCACTTT. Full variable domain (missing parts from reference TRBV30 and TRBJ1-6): SQTIHQWPATLVQPVGSPLSLECTVEGTSNPNLYWYRQAAGRGLQLLFYSVGIGQISSEVPQNLSASRPQDRQFILSSKKLLLSDSGFYLCAWSVPPAGFNSPLHFGNGTRLTVT.

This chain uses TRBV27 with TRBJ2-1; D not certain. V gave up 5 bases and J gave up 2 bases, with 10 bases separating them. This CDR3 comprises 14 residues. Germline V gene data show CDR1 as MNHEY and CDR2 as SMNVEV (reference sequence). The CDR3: CASSRSVAYNEQFF. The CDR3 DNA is TGTGCCAGCAGTAGGAGCGTTGCCTACAATGAGCAGTTCTTC.

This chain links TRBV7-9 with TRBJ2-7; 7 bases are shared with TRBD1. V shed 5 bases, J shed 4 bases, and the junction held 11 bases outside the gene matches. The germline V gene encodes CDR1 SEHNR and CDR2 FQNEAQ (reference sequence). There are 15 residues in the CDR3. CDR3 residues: CASSTSQGRIYEQYF. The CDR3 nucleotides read TGTGCCAGCAGCACCTCACAGGGGAGAATTTACGAGCAGTACTTC.

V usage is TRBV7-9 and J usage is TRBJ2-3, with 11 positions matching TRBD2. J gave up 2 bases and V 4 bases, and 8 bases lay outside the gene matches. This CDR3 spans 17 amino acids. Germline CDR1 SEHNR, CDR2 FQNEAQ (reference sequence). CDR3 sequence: CASSSSGTSGITDTQYF. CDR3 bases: TGTGCCAGCAGCTCTTCCGGGACTAGCGGAATCACAGATACGCAGTATTTT.

CDR3 amino acids: CATSRRSGTQVTGELFF. The CDR3 coding sequence is TGTGCCACCAGCAGGCGCTCCGGGACCCAAGTCACCGGGGAGCTGTTTTTT. The chain carries TRBV15 and TRBJ2-2, with D tentatively TRBD1 or TRBD2 (5 bases each). The CDR3 loop spans 17 amino acids. The V gene lost 3 bases and the J gene lost 4 bases, with 18 bases spanning the gap. In germline, CDR1 is LNHNV, CDR2 YYDKDF (reference sequence).

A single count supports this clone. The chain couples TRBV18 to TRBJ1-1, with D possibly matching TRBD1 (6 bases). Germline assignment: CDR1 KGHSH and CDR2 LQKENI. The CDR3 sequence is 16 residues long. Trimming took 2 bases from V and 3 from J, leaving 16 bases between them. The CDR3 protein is CASSPSLSGTYTEAFF. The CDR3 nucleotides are TGTGCCAGCTCACCATCACTCTCCGGGACATACACTGAAGCTTTCTTT.

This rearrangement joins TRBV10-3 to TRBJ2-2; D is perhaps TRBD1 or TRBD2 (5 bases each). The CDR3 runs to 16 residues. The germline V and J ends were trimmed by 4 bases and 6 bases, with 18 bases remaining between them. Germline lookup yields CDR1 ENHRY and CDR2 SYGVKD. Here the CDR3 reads CAISGLSGTTSGELFF. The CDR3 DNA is TGTGCCATCAGTGGGTTATCCGGGACCACGTCCGGGGAGCTGTTTTTT.

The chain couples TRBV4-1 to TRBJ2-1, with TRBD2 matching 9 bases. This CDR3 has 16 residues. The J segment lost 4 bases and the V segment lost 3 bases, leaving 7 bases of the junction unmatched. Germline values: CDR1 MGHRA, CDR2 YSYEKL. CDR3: CASSQSSGANYNEQFF. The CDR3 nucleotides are TGCGCCAGCAGCCAGTCTAGCGGGGCGAATTACAATGAGCAGTTCTTC.

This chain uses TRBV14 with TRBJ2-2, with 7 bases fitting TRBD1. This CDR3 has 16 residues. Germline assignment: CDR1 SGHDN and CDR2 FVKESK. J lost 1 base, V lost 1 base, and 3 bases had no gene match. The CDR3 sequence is CASSQGTGLNTGELFF. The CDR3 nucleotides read TGTGCCAGCAGCCAAGGGACAGGTCTGAACACCGGGGAGCTGTTTTTT.